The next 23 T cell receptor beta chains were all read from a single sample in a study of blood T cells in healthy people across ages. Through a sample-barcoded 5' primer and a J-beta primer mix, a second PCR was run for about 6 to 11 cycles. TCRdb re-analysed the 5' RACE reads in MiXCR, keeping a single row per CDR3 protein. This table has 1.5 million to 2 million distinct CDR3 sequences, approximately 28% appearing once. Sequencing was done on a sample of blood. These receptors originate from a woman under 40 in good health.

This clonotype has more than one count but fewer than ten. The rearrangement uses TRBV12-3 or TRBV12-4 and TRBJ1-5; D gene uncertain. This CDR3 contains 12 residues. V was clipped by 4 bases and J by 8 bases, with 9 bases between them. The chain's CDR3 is CASSSGTKPQHF. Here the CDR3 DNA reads TGTGCCAGCAGTTCCGGTACCAAGCCCCAGCATTTT.

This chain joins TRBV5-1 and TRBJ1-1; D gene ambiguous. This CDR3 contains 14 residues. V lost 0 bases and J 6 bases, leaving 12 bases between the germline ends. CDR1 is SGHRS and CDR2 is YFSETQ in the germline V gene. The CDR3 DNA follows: TGCGCCAGCAGCTTGGGGGTGGGCAAGGCTGAAGCTTTCTTT. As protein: CASSLGVGKAEAFF.

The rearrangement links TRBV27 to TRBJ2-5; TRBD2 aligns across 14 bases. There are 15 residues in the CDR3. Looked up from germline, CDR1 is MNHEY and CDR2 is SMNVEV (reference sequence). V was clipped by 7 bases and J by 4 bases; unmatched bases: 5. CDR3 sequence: CASTRLAGGRETQYF. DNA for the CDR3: TGTGCCAGCACCCGACTAGCGGGGGGGAGAGAGACCCAGTACTTC.

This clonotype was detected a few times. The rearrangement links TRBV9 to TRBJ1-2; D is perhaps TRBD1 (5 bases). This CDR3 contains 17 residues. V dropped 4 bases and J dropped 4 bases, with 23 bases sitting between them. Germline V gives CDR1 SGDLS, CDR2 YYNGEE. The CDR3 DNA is TGTGCCAGCAGCTCCTCCGTGTGGGGGGGAGAAGGCTATGGCTACACCTTC. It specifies CASSSSVWGGEGYGYTF.

In nucleotides, the CDR3 is TGTGCCAGCAGTTATAAGCCCCACGAGCAGTACTTC. It specifies CASSYKPHEQYF. The chain couples TRBV6-2 or TRBV6-3 to TRBJ2-4; no definite D call. The better agreement between TRBJ2-7 and the DNA end casts doubt on the J call. Germline CDR1 and CDR2: MNHEY and SVGEGT. CDR3 size: 12 residues.

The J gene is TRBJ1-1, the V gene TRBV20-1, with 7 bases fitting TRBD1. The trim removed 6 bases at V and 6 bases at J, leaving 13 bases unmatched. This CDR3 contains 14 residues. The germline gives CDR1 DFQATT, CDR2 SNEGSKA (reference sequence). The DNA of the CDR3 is TGCAGTGCCAACCCGACAGGGACTAGGGCTGAAGCTTTCTTT. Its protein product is CSANPTGTRAEAFF.

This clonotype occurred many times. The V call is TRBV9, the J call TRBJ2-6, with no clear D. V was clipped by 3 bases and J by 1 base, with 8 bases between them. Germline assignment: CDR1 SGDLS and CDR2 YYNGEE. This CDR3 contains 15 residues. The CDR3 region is CASSDPSSGANVLTF. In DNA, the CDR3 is TGTGCCAGCAGCGACCCAAGTTCTGGGGCCAACGTCCTGACTTTC.

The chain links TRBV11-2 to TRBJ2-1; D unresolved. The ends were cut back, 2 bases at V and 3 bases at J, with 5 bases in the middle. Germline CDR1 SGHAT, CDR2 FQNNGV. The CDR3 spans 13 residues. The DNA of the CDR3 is TGTGCCAGCAGCTTACAGTTCTACAATGAGCAGTTCTTC. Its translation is CASSLQFYNEQFF.

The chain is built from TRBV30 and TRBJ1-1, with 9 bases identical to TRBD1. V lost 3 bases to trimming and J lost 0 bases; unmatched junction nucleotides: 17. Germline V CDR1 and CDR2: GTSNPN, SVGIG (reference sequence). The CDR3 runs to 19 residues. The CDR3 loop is CAWRGTGFRVPALNTEAFF. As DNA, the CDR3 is TGTGCCTGGAGAGGGACAGGGTTTCGTGTCCCCGCGCTGAACACTGAAGCTTTCTTT.

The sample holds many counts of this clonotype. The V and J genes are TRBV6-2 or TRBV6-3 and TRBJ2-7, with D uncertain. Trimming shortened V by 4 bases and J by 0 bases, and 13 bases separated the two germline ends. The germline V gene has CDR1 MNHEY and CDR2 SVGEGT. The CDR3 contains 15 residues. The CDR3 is CASSSLGRSSYEQYF. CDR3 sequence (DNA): TGTGCCAGCAGTTCCCTTGGCCGGAGCTCCTACGAGCAGTACTTC.

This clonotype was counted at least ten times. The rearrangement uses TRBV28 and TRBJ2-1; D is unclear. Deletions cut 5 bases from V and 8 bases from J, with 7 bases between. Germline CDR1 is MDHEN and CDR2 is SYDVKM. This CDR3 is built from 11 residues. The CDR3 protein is CASSLLYEQFF. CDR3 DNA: TGTGCCAGCAGTCTATTGTATGAGCAGTTCTTC.

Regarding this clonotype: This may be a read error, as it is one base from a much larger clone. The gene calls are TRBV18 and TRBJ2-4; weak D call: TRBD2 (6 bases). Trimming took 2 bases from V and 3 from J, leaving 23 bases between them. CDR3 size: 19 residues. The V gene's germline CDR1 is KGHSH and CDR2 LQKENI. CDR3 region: CASSPWEAWRDIVKNIQYF. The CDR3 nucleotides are TGTGCCAGCTCACCATGGGAGGCCTGGCGGGATATAGTCAAAAACATTCAGTACTTC.

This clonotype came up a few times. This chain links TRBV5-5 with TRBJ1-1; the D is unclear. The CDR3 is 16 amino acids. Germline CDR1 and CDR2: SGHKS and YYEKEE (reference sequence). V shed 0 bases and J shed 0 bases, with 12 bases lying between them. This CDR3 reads CASSLGPGAMNTEAFF. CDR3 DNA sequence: TGTGCCAGCAGCTTGGGACCGGGTGCCATGAACACTGAAGCTTTCTTT.

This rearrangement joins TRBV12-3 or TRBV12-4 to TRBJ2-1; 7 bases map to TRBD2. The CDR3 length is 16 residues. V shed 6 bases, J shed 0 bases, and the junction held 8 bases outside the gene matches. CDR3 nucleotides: TGTGCCAGCAGGGGAGGGCTGCGGAGCTCCTACAATGAGCAGTTCTTC. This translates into CASRGGLRSSYNEQFF.

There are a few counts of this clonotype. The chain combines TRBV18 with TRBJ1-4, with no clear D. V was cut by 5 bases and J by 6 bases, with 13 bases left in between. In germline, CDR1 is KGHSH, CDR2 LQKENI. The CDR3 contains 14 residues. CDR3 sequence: CASSTRTMDEKLFF. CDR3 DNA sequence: TGTGCCAGCTCAACCCGGACTATGGATGAAAAACTGTTTTTT.

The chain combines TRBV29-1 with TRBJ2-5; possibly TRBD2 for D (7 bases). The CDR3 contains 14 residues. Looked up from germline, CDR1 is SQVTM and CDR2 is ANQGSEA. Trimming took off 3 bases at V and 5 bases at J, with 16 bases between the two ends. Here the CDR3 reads CSVEGGLYGETQYF. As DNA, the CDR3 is TGCAGCGTTGAGGGGGGGCTCTATGGCGAGACCCAGTACTTC.

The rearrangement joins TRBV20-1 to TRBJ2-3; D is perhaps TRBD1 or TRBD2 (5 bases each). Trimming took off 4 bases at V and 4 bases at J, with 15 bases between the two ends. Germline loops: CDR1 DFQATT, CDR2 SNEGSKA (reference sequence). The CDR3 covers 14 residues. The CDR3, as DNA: TGCAGTGCTAAAGGGACGATTGGCCCAGATACGCAGTATTTT. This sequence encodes CSAKGTIGPDTQYF.

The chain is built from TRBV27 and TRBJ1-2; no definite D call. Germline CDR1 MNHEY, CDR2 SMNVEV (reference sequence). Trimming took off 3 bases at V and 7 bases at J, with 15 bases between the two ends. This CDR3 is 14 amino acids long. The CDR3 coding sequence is TGTGCCAGCAGTTTGGCACCTAATGAGGTTGGCTACACCTTC. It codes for CASSLAPNEVGYTF.

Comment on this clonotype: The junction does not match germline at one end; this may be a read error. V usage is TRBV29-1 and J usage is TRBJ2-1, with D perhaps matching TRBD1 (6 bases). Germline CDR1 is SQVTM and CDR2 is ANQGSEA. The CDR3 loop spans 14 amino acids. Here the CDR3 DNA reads TGCAGCGCTGAAGCAGGGGTAATATGGAATGAGCAGTTCTTC. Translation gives CSAEAGVIWNEQFF.

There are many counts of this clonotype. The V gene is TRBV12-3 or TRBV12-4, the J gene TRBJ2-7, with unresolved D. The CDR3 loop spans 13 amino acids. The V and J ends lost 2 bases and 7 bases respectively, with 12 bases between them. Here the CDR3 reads CASSLIRGEEQYF. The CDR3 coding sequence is TGTGCCAGCAGTTTAATTCGTGGGGAAGAGCAGTACTTC.

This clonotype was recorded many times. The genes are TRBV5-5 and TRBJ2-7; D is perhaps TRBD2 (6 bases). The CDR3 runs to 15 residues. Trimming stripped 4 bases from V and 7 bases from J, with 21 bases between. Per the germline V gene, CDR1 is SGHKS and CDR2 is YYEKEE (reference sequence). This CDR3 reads CASSLRGGKGSEQYF. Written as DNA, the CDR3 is TGTGCCAGCAGCCTGCGCGGCGGGAAGGGGAGTGAGCAGTACTTC. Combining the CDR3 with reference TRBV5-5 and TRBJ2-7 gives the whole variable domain DAGVTQSPTHLIKTRGQQVTLRCSPISGHKSVSWYQQVLGQGPQFIFQYYEKEERGRGNFPDRFSARQFPNYSSELNVNALLLGDSALYLCASSLRGGKGSEQYFGPGTRLTVT.

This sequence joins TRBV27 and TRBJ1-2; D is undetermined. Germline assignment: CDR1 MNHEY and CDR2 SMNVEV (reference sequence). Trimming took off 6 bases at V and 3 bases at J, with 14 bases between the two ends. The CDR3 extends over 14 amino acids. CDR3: CASSSGGRYYGYTF. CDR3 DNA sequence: TGTGCCAGCAGCTCTGGTGGGAGGTACTATGGCTACACCTTC.

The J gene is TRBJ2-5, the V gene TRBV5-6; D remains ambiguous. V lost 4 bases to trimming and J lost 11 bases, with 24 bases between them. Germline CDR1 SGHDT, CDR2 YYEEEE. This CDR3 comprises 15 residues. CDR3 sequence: CASSATRSAGVEQYF. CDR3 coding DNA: TGTGCCAGCAGCGCGACGCGGTCAGCCGGAGTGGAACAGTACTTC.